What follows describes a single T cell receptor (beta chain). Its target is not known. These data are taken from a study of CD8+CD57+ T cells in acquired aplastic anemia. The CDR3 sequence is 15 residues long. V was clipped by 3 bases and J by 2 bases, with 12 bases between them. Germline V lookup: CDR1 KGHDR, CDR2 SFDVKD. Study-level points and caveats: Patients and controls turned out to have 25 to 30 CD8+ CDR3 sequences in common. The CD8+ Simpson's diversity of patients and controls was not significantly different.

Profiling that covered TCR beta VDJ and CDR3 relied on genomic DNA as its template. TCRdb fed the reads into MiXCR, producing one record per CDR3 protein. The table has 250,000 to 350,000 distinct CDR3 sequences, approximately 56% seen once. The chain carries TRBV24-1 and TRBJ1-2, with a weak D call TRBD1 (6 bases). Input material: sorted CD4+, CD8+, or CD8+CD57+ T cells (not recorded which) from PBMCs. This TCR derives from a human donor with severe aplastic anemia or a healthy control (not recorded which). In DNA, the CDR3 is TGTGCCACCAGTGATACTCGAACAGGGAACTATGGCTACACCTTC. Residues: CATSDTRTGNYGYTF.